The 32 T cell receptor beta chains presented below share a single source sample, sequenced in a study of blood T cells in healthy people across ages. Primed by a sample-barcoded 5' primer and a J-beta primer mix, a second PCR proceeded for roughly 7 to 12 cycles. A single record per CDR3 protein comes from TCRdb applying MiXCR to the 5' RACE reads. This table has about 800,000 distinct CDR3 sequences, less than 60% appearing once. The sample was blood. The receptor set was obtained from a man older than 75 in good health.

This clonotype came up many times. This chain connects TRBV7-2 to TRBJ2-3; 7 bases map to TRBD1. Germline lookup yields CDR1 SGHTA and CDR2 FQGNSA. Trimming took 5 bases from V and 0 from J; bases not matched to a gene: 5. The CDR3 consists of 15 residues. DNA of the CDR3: TGTGCCAGCAGCGGACAGGACCTTAGCACAGATACGCAGTATTTT. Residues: CASSGQDLSTDTQYF.

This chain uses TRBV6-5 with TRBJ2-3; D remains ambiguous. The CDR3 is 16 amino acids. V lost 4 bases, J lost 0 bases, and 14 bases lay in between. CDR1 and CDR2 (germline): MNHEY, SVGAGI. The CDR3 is CASSSYQLSSTDTQYF. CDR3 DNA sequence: TGTGCCAGCAGTTCCTATCAATTATCTAGCACAGATACGCAGTATTTT.

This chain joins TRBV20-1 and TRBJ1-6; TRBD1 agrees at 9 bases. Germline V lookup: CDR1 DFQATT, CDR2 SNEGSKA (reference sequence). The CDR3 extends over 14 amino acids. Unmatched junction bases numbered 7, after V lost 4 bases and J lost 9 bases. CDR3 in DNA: TGCAGTGCTAAGGGACAGGGAATTTCTTCACCCCTCCACTTT. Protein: CSAKGQGISSPLHF.

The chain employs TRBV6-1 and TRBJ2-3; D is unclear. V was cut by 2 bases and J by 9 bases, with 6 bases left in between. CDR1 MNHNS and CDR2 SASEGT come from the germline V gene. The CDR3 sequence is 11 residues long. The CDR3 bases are TGTGCCAGCAGTGAACTGGCAACGCAGTATTTT. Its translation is CASSELATQYF.

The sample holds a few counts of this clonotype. In DNA, the CDR3 is TGTGCCACCAGCGGGGGACAGAACTATGGCTACACCTTC. Amino acids: CATSGGQNYGYTF. The genes are TRBV15 and TRBJ1-2, with TRBD1 identical over 7 bases. CDR1 is LNHNV and CDR2 is YYDKDF in the germline V gene (reference sequence). This CDR3 is built from 13 residues. V gave up 5 bases and J gave up 2 bases; unmatched junction bases: 2.

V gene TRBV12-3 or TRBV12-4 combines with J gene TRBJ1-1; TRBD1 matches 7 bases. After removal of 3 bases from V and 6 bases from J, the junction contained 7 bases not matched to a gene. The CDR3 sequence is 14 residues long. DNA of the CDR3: TGTGCCAGCAGTTTTAACAGAGGACAGGCTGAAGCTTTCTTT. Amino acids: CASSFNRGQAEAFF.

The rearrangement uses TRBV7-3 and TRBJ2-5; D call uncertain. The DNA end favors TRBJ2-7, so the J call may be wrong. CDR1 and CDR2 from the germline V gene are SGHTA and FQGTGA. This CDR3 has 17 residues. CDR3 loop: CASSRSATGHSSYEQYF. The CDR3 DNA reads TGTGCCAGCAGCAGATCAGCTACTGGGCATTCTTCCTACGAGCAGTACTTC.

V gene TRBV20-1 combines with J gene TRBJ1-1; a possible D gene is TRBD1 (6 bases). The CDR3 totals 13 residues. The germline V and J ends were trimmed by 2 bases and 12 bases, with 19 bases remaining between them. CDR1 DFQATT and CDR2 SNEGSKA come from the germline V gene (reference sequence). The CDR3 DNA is TGCAGTGCTAGAAGGGGGGCGGGTCGGGAGACTTTCTTT. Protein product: CSARRGAGRETFF.

CDR3 in DNA: TGTGCCAGCAGCAAAGATCTGGAGGGACCGAACACTGAAGCTTTCTTT. It codes for CASSKDLEGPNTEAFF. The gene calls are TRBV21-1 and TRBJ1-1. TRBV21-1 constitutes a pseudogene. The CDR3 spans 16 residues.

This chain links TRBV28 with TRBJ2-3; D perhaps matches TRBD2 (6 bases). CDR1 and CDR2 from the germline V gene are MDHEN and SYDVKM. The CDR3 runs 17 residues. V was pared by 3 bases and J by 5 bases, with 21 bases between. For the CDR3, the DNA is TGTGCCAGCAGTTTCCCGTCATCAGCGGGTGGTCTAGATACGCAGTATTTT. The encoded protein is CASSFPSSAGGLDTQYF.

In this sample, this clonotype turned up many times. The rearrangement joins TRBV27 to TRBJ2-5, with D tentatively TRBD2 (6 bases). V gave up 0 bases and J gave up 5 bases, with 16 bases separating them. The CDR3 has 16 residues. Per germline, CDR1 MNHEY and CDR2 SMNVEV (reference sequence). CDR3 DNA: TGTGCCAGCAGTTTATCACCAGGAGGGAGAGGGGAGACCCAGTACTTC. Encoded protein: CASSLSPGGRGETQYF.

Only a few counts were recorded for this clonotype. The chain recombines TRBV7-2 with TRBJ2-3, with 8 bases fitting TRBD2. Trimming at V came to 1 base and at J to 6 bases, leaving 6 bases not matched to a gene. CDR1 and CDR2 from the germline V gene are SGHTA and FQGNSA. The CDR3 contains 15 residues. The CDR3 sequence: CASSLGPGGVDTQYF. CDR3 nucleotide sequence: TGTGCCAGCAGCTTAGGTCCGGGAGGGGTGGATACGCAGTATTTT.

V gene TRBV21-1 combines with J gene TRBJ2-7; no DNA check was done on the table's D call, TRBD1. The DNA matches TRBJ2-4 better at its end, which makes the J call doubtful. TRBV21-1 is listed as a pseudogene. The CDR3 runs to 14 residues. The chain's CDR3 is CASEGGGAKNIQYF. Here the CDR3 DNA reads TGTGCCAGCGAGGGGGGGGGAGCCAAAAACATTCAGTACTTC.

The DNA for the CDR3 is TGTGCCAGCAGCGTCCGCGCGGCACATGAGACCCAGTACTTC. Translating it yields CASSVRAAHETQYF. The chain recombines TRBV7-9 with TRBJ2-7; unclear D gene. The last part of the DNA fits TRBJ2-5 better; the J call may be wrong. The CDR3 loop spans 14 amino acids. Germline V gives CDR1 SEHNR, CDR2 FQNEAQ (reference sequence).

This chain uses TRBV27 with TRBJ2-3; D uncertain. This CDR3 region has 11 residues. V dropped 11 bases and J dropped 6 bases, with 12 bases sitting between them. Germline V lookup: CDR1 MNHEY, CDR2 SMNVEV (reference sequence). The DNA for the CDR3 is TGTGCCGTCGAGGTGGGGGATACGCAGTATTTT. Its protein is CAVEVGDTQYF.

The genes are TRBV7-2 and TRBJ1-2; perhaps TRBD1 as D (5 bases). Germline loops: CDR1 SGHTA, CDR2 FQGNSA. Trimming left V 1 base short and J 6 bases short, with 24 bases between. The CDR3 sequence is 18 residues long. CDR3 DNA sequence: TGTGCCAGCAGCTTAGTTTCCGGCGGGCAGGGTAGACGAAATGGCTACACCTTC. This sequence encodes CASSLVSGGQGRRNGYTF.

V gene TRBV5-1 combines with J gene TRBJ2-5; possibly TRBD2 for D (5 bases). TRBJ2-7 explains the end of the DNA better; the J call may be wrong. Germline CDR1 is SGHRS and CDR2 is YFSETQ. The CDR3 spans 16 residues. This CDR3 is CASSSVSTAGPIEQYF. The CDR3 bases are TGCGCCAGCAGCTCAGTTTCGACTGCGGGCCCCATCGAGCAGTACTTC.

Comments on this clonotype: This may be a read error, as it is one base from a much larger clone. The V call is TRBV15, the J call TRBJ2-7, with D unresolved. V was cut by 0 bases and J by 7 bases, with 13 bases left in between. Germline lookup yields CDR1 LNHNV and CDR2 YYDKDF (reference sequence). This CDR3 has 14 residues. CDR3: CATSRDLVADEQYF. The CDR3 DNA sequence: TGTGCCACCAGCAGAGACCTCGTAGCAGATGAGCAGTACTTC. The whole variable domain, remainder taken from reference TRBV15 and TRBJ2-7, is DAMVIQNPRYQVTQFGKPVTLSCSQTLNHNVMYWYQQKSSQAPKLLFHYYDKDFNNEADTPDNFQSRRPNTSFCFLDIRSPGLGDTAMYLCATSRDLVADEQYFGPGTRLTVT.

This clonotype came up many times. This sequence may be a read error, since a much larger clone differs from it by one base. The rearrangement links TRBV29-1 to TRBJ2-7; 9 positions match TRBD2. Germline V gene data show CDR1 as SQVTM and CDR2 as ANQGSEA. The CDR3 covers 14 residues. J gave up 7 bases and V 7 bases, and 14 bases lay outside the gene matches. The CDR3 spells CSAQTSGQPNEQYF. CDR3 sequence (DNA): TGCAGCGCCCAGACTAGCGGACAGCCCAATGAGCAGTACTTC.

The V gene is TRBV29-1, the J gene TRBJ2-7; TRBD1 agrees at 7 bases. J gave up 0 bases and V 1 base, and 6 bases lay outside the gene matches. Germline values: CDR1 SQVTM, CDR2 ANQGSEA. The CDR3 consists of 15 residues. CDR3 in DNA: TGCAGCGTTGAAGGGACGACAGGGACCTCCTACGAGCAGTACTTC. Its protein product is CSVEGTTGTSYEQYF.

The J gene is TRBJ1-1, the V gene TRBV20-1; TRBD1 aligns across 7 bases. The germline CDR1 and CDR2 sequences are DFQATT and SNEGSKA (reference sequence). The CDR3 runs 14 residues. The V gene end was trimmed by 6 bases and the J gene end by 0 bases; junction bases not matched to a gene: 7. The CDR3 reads CSAEMGQLNTEAFF. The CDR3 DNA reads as TGCAGTGCGGAAATGGGACAGCTGAACACTGAAGCTTTCTTT.

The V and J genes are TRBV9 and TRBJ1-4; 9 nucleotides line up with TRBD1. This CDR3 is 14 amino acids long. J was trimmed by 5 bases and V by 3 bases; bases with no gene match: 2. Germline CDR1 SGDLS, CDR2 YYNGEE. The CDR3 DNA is TGTGCCAGCAGCGGGGGACAGGGAAATGAAAAACTGTTTTTT. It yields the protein CASSGGQGNEKLFF.

The CDR3 DNA follows: TGTGCCAGCACCCTCTCTGGGACAGGGGGCGCAGATACGCAGTATTTT. Translation: CASTLSGTGGADTQYF. This chain links TRBV7-2 with TRBJ2-3; the match to TRBD1 covers 12 bases. CDR1 is SGHTA and CDR2 is FQGNSA in the germline V gene. The J segment lost 4 bases and the V segment lost 7 bases, leaving 9 bases of the junction unmatched. This CDR3 has 16 residues.

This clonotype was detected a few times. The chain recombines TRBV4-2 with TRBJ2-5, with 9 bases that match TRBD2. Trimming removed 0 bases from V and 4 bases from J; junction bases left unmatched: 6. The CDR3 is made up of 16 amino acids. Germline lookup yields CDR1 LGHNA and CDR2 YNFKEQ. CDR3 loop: CASSQDPRGGGETQYF. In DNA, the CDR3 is TGTGCCAGCAGCCAAGATCCGCGGGGGGGTGGAGAGACCCAGTACTTC.

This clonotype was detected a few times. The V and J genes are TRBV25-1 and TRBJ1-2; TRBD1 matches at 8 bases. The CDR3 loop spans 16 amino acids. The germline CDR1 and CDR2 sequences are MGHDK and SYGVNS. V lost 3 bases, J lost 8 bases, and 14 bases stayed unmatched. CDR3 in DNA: TGTGCCAGCAGTGATAGTATCGTCCAGGGGGCGCAGGGCTACACCTTC. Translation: CASSDSIVQGAQGYTF.

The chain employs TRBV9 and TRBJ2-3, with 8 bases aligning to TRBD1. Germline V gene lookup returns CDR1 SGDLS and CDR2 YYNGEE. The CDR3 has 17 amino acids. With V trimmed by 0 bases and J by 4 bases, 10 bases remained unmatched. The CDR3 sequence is CASSVDPGGDLADTQYF. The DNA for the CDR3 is TGTGCCAGCAGCGTAGACCCAGGGGGCGATCTCGCAGATACGCAGTATTTT. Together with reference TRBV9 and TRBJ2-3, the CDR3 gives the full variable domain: DSGVTQTPKHLITATGQRVTLRCSPRSGDLSVYWYQQSLDQGLQFLIQYYNGEERAKGNILERFSAQQFPDLHSELNLSSLELGDSALYFCASSVDPGGDLADTQYFGPGTRLTVL.

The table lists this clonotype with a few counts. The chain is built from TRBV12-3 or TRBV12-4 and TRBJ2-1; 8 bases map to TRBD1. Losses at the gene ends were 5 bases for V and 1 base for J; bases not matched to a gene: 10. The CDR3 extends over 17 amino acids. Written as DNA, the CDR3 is TGTGCCAGCAGTCCCCCCACCGGACAGGGTTCCTACAATGAGCAGTTCTTC. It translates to CASSPPTGQGSYNEQFF.

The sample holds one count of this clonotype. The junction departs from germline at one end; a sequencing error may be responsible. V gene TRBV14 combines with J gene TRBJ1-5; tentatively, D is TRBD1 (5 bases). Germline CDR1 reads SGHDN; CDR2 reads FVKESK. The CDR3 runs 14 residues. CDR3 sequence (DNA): TGTGCCAGCAACCAAGGACACCGTGATCAGCCCCAGCATTTT. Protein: CASNQGHRDQPQHF.

The CDR3 region is CASSPSGRTVAEQYF. The CDR3 DNA follows: TGTGCCAGCAGCCCTAGCGGGAGGACGGTAGCTGAGCAGTACTTC. The chain carries TRBV7-6 and TRBJ2-5, with 11 bases that match TRBD2. The CDR3 totals 15 residues. After removal of 5 bases from V and 11 bases from J, the junction contained 13 bases not matched to a gene. Germline CDR1 is SGHVS and CDR2 is FNYEAQ.

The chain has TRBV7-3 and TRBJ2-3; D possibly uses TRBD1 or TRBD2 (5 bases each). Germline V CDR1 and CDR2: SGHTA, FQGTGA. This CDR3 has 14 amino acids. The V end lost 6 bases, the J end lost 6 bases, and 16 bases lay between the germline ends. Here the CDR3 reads CASSSGTPRDTQYF. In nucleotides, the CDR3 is TGTGCCAGCAGTTCCGGGACCCCCAGGGATACGCAGTATTTT.

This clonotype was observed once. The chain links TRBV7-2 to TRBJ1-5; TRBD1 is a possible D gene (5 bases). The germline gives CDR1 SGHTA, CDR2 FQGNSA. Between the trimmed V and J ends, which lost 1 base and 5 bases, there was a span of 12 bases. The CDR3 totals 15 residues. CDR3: CASSLGGPRDQPQHF. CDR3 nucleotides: TGTGCCAGCAGCTTAGGGGGCCCTCGTGATCAGCCCCAGCATTTT.

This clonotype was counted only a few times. Written as DNA, the CDR3 is TGCGCCAGCAGCTTGGTGCTGGGCGCGTTTTCTGGGGCCAACGTCCTGACTTTC. It is translated as CASSLVLGAFSGANVLTF. The chain combines TRBV5-1 with TRBJ2-6; D unclear. V lost 0 bases, J lost 1 base, and 14 bases lay in between. This CDR3 spans 18 amino acids. The V gene's germline CDR1 is SGHRS and CDR2 YFSETQ.